This T cell receptor (beta chain) originates from a study of post-analysis software for immune sequencing data. Unique molecular identifiers were carried by the TCR beta cDNA libraries. Each sample of 1 to 10 million input T cells yielded roughly 500,000 cDNA molecules, so each molecule approximated one T cell. TCRdb used MiXCR to reprocess the PCR reads, holding one entry per CDR3 protein. The sample carries hundreds of thousands of distinct CDR3 sequences, less than 45% recorded once. Study findings and constraints: Strong co-clustering by F measure linked samples that shared a preparation batch. Normalized Chao1 diversity in multiple sclerosis patients fell significantly below that of controls. When patients were compared with controls, about five TRBV segments were more frequent, TRBV5-6, TRBV5-1 and TRBV20-1 among them.

Of note for this clonotype: What it binds is unknown.

The V and J ends lost 3 bases and 1 base, in that order; junction bases with no gene match: 8. Germline V lookup: CDR1 SGHRS, CDR2 YFSETQ. This CDR3 has 16 residues. Input material: blood. This TCR came from a girl aged 5-17 years with multiple sclerosis. This rearrangement joins TRBV5-1 to TRBJ2-3, with 7 bases matching TRBD1. This CDR3 reads CASSSADRDGTDTQYF. The CDR3 nucleotides are TGCGCCAGCAGCTCCGCCGACAGGGACGGCACAGATACGCAGTATTTT.